The 28 T cell receptor beta chains below come from one sample, sequenced in a study of post-analysis software for immune sequencing data. Broader study findings: Elevated frequency relative to controls characterized several TRBV segments in patients, TRBV5-6, TRBV5-1 and TRBV20-1 among them.

Included in the TCR beta cDNA libraries were unique molecular identifiers. In TCRdb, the PCR reads were re-called with MiXCR into one record per CDR3 protein. The profile shows about 540,000 distinct CDR3 sequences, roughly 34% of them singletons. What these receptors recognize is not known. The sequencing input was blood. The receptors derive from a girl aged 2-17 years with multiple sclerosis.

This clonotype was seen repeatedly, ten times or more. V and J are TRBV11-2 and TRBJ2-7; 8 positions agree with TRBD2. CDR3 size: 16 residues. Germline CDR1 and CDR2: SGHAT and FQNNGV. V was pared by 2 bases and J by 2 bases, with 8 bases of the junction left unmatched. In DNA, the CDR3 is TGTGCCAGCAGCTTATTTATGCGGGGGGACCCCTACGAGCAGTACTTC. Its protein is CASSLFMRGDPYEQYF. Full variable domain (rest looked up from reference TRBV11-2 and TRBJ2-7): EAGVAQSPRYKIIEKRQSVAFWCNPISGHATLYWYQQILGQGPKLLIQFQNNGVVDDSQLPKDRFSAERLKGVDSTLKIQPAKLEDSAVYLCASSLFMRGDPYEQYFGPGTRLTVT.

The rearrangement uses TRBV14 and TRBJ2-4; D unclear. Trimming cost V 1 base and J 2 bases, with 6 bases left between them. This CDR3 has 14 residues. Germline V CDR1 and CDR2: SGHDN, FVKESK. CDR3 DNA: TGTGCCAGCAGCCAAGGTCCGACCAAAAACATTCAGTACTTC. The encoded protein is CASSQGPTKNIQYF.

This clonotype was detected ten times or more. The CDR3, as DNA: TGTGCCAGCAGTGGTCGGACATCCACGAGATCACCCCTCCACTTT. Amino acids: CASSGRTSTRSPLHF. This chain uses TRBV28 with TRBJ1-6; D may be TRBD1 (5 bases). This CDR3 region has 15 residues. The V end was cut by 5 bases, the J end by 10 bases, with 18 bases between. Germline lookup yields CDR1 MDHEN and CDR2 SYDVKM.

This clonotype was seen repeatedly, ten times or more. The rearrangement uses TRBV10-3 and TRBJ1-2; no reliable D call. Looked up from germline, CDR1 is ENHRY and CDR2 is SYGVKD. The CDR3 sequence is 14 residues long. V was cut by 3 bases and J by 0 bases, with 8 bases left in between. The CDR3 DNA is TGTGCCATCAGTGAATCGTCAGCTAACTATGGCTACACCTTC. Amino acids: CAISESSANYGYTF.

The genes are TRBV7-9 and TRBJ1-5; possibly TRBD1 for D (6 bases). With 5 bases removed from V and 5 bases from J, the gap between germline ends came to 22 bases. The germline gives CDR1 SEHNR, CDR2 FQNEAQ (reference sequence). This CDR3 has 17 residues. The CDR3 DNA is TGTGCCAGCAGCCCACGGGAAGACCCGGGGGCTCATCAGCCCCAGCATTTT. Its translation: CASSPREDPGAHQPQHF.

The sample holds a few counts of this clonotype. The genes are TRBV7-6 and TRBJ2-5, with 10 bases that match TRBD2. Unmatched junction bases numbered 12, after V lost 5 bases and J lost 0 bases. The CDR3 is 18 residues long. Germline V gene sequence: CDR1 SGHVS, CDR2 FNYEAQ. The CDR3: CASSIVSSGGLYQETQYF. The DNA of the CDR3 is TGTGCCAGCAGCATAGTGTCTAGCGGGGGTCTATACCAAGAGACCCAGTACTTC.

This rearrangement joins TRBV7-9 to TRBJ2-3; a possible D gene is TRBD2 (6 bases). The CDR3 runs 14 residues. Looked up from germline, CDR1 is SEHNR and CDR2 is FQNEAQ (reference sequence). V lost 5 bases and J lost 2, with 11 bases in between. DNA for the CDR3: TGTGCCAGCAGCCCCAGGGACTCCACAGATACGCAGTATTTT. Protein product: CASSPRDSTDTQYF. The full variable domain, rest sourced from reference TRBV7-9 and TRBJ2-3, is DTGVSQNPRHKITKRGQNVTFRCDPISEHNRLYWYRQTLGQGPEFLTYFQNEAQLEKSRLLSDRFSAERPKGSFSTLEIQRTEQGDSAMYLCASSPRDSTDTQYFGPGTRLTVL.

This clonotype was counted between two and nine times. The genes are TRBV5-1 and TRBJ1-4; D is ambiguous. Per germline, CDR1 SGHRS and CDR2 YFSETQ. V was clipped by 0 bases and J by 8 bases, with 8 bases between them. The CDR3 sequence is 13 residues long. CDR3 sequence: CASSLGHPEKLFF. CDR3 DNA sequence: TGCGCCAGCAGCTTGGGCCATCCGGAAAAACTGTTTTTT.

This clonotype was picked up a small number of times. V and J are TRBV7-9 and TRBJ1-2, with 7 nucleotides matching TRBD1. The V gene end was trimmed by 4 bases and the J gene end by 8 bases; junction bases not matched to a gene: 10. This CDR3 spans 14 amino acids. The germline gives CDR1 SEHNR, CDR2 FQNEAQ (reference sequence). Here the CDR3 DNA reads TGTGCCAGCAGCTCGGACAGGTGGGGTGAGGGCTACACCTTC. Amino acid sequence: CASSSDRWGEGYTF. Full variable domain (missing parts from reference TRBV7-9 and TRBJ1-2): DTGVSQNPRHKITKRGQNVTFRCDPISEHNRLYWYRQTLGQGPEFLTYFQNEAQLEKSRLLSDRFSAERPKGSFSTLEIQRTEQGDSAMYLCASSSDRWGEGYTFGSGTRLTVV.

This clonotype was observed a few times. The genes are TRBV5-1 and TRBJ2-2; D ambiguous. The V gene's germline CDR1 is SGHRS and CDR2 YFSETQ. The CDR3 is made up of 15 amino acids. V lost 1 base and J lost 1, with 8 bases in between. The CDR3 sequence is CASSLMSGNTGELFF. The DNA of the CDR3 is TGCGCCAGCAGCTTGATGTCAGGGAACACCGGGGAGCTGTTTTTT.

The V gene is TRBV6-5, the J gene TRBJ2-5; a weak D match, TRBD1 (6 bases). Germline CDR1 MNHEY, CDR2 SVGAGI. The V end was cut by 0 bases, the J end by 2 bases, with 13 bases between. This CDR3 has 16 amino acids. CDR3 protein: CASSYSDGTIQETQYF. CDR3 nucleotide sequence: TGTGCCAGCAGTTACTCCGATGGGACAATACAAGAGACCCAGTACTTC.

This sequence joins TRBV12-3 or TRBV12-4 and TRBJ2-1; 7 bases match TRBD1. CDR3 length: 15 residues. V shed 8 bases, J shed 5 bases, and the junction held 12 bases outside the gene matches. CDR3 sequence reads: CASRLLTGPNNEQFF. The CDR3 DNA sequence: TGTGCCAGCCGTCTGTTGACAGGGCCGAACAATGAGCAGTTCTTC.

This clonotype was found a few times. The genes are TRBV5-1 and TRBJ2-1, with TRBD2 matching over 8 bases. CDR3 length: 15 amino acids. Germline CDR1 reads SGHRS; CDR2 reads YFSETQ. J gave up 3 bases and V 4 bases, and 6 bases lay outside the gene matches. The CDR3 loop reads CASSTNSGVYNEQFF. The CDR3 DNA sequence: TGCGCCAGCAGCACAAATAGCGGGGTCTACAATGAGCAGTTCTTC.

This clonotype was picked up a small number of times. This rearrangement joins TRBV12-3 or TRBV12-4 to TRBJ1-1; the D is unclear. The CDR3 is 11 amino acids. The V gene lost 4 bases and the J gene lost 10 bases, with 10 bases spanning the gap. CDR3 in DNA: TGTGCCAGCAGTTCCGGGGAGAGAGCTTTCTTT. This encodes CASSSGERAFF.

The chain employs TRBV10-3 and TRBJ2-1; D is possibly TRBD1 or TRBD2 (6 bases each). Germline values: CDR1 ENHRY, CDR2 SYGVKD. This CDR3 contains 15 residues. Trimming left V 3 bases short and J 2 bases short, with 11 bases between. CDR3 sequence (DNA): TGTGCCATCAGTGACGTGGGGGGCCCCTACAATGAGCAGTTCTTC. Residues: CAISDVGGPYNEQFF.

This clonotype was detected only a few times. This chain connects TRBV29-1 to TRBJ2-1; 8 bases fit TRBD2. Germline V CDR1 and CDR2: SQVTM, ANQGSEA. CDR3 length equals 14 residues. V trimming: 7 bases; J trimming: 8 bases; junction bases outside the gene matches: 13. The CDR3 is CSGNAGGDVYEQFF. CDR3 in DNA: TGCAGCGGGAACGCGGGGGGTGATGTCTATGAGCAGTTCTTC.

The chain recombines TRBV20-1 with TRBJ1-4, with TRBD1 identical over 12 bases. V was pared by 2 bases and J by 8 bases, with 3 bases of the junction left unmatched. CDR1 and CDR2 from the germline V gene are DFQATT and SNEGSKA (reference sequence). The CDR3 consists of 14 residues. Here the CDR3 reads CSARRGTGGEKLFF. CDR3 DNA: TGCAGTGCTAGACGCGGGACAGGGGGCGAAAAACTGTTTTTT.

This chain links TRBV21-1 with TRBJ2-7. TRBV21-1 is designated a pseudogene. The CDR3 length is 15 residues. CDR3 nucleotides: TGTGCCAGCAGCAACGACGGCAGGAGCTCCTACGAGCGGTACTTC. Translating it yields CASSNDGRSSYERYF.

This clonotype appeared many times. The rearrangement uses TRBV6-5 and TRBJ2-5; the D is unclear. Germline V gene data show CDR1 as MNHEY and CDR2 as SVGAGI. Trimming pared 6 bases from V and 1 base from J, leaving 15 bases between. The CDR3 spans 15 residues. The CDR3 sequence: CASSRLGPSQETQYF. CDR3 coding DNA: TGTGCCAGCAGCCGACTCGGGCCTAGCCAAGAGACCCAGTACTTC.

The rearrangement joins TRBV12-3 or TRBV12-4 to TRBJ2-5; D remains unclear. V lost 8 bases and J lost 1, with 8 bases in between. The CDR3 sequence is 12 residues long. CDR3: CASSAFQETQYF. The CDR3 DNA follows: TGTGCCAGCTCCGCATTCCAAGAGACCCAGTACTTC.

There are a few counts of this clonotype. The rearrangement joins TRBV6-5 to TRBJ1-1; D gene ambiguous. The germline V gene has CDR1 MNHEY and CDR2 SVGAGI. This CDR3 has 13 residues. The V end was cut by 6 bases, the J end by 4 bases, with 12 bases between. CDR3 DNA: TGTGCCAGCAGCCACCTCCACGGCACTGAAGCTTTCTTT. This sequence encodes CASSHLHGTEAFF.

The V and J genes are TRBV11-2 and TRBJ2-5, with 9 bases aligning to TRBD2. With V trimmed by 2 bases and J by 1 base, 5 bases remained unmatched. This CDR3 is built from 16 residues. Germline-derived CDR1 and CDR2 are SGHAT and FQNNGV. For the CDR3, the DNA is TGTGCCAGCAGCTTATCTAGCGGGGCGCCCCAAGAGACCCAGTACTTC. Translated: CASSLSSGAPQETQYF. The full variable domain, rest sourced from reference TRBV11-2 and TRBJ2-5, is EAGVAQSPRYKIIEKRQSVAFWCNPISGHATLYWYQQILGQGPKLLIQFQNNGVVDDSQLPKDRFSAERLKGVDSTLKIQPAKLEDSAVYLCASSLSSGAPQETQYFGPGTRLLVL.

This clonotype was seen at least ten times. This chain connects TRBV6-4 to TRBJ2-3, with D possibly matching TRBD2 (5 bases). Looked up from germline, CDR1 is MRHNA and CDR2 is SNTAGT. Trimming shortened V by 2 bases and J by 2 bases, and 8 bases separated the two germline ends. This CDR3 is built from 14 residues. The CDR3 region is CASSDDGDTDTQYF. The CDR3 nucleotides are TGTGCCAGCAGTGACGACGGGGACACAGATACGCAGTATTTT.

The chain links TRBV5-1 to TRBJ2-4; the D call may be TRBD1 or TRBD2 (6 bases each). V gave up 4 bases and J gave up 3 bases, with 17 bases separating them. Germline CDR1 and CDR2: SGHRS and YFSETQ. The CDR3 has 16 residues. The CDR3 spells CASSRDGGKVKNIQYF. DNA for the CDR3: TGCGCCAGCAGCAGAGACGGGGGCAAAGTCAAAAACATTCAGTACTTC.

This clonotype was counted between two and nine times. This chain connects TRBV18 to TRBJ2-5; D is perhaps TRBD2 (7 bases). The CDR3 is 13 amino acids. V was pared by 3 bases and J by 11 bases, with 16 bases between. CDR1 is KGHSH, CDR2 LQKENI, per germline. The DNA for the CDR3 is TGTGCCAGCTCACCCGCGGGGGCGGGGGAGCAGTACTTC. It specifies CASSPAGAGEQYF. Drawing the rest from reference TRBV18 and TRBJ2-5, the complete variable domain is NAGVMQNPRHLVRRRGQEARLRCSPMKGHSHVYWYRQLPEEGLKFMVYLQKENIIDESGMPKERFSAEFPKEGPSILRIQQVVRGDSAAYFCASSPAGAGEQYFGPGTRLLVL.

This sequence joins TRBV6-1 and TRBJ1-2, with a tentative D call TRBD1 (6 bases). The CDR3 spans 15 residues. Trimming removed 4 bases at V and 6 bases at J, with 18 bases between. Germline values: CDR1 MNHNS, CDR2 SASEGT. CDR3 bases: TGTGCCAGCAGTGGTTTGGGAGGGGGATTGGATGGCTACACCTTC. Its translation: CASSGLGGGLDGYTF.

The V gene is TRBV3-1, the J gene TRBJ1-4; D is perhaps TRBD1 (5 bases). The V end was cut by 3 bases, the J end by 5 bases, with 13 bases between. The CDR3 has 15 residues. The V gene's germline CDR1 is LGHDT and CDR2 YNNKEL (reference sequence). The CDR3 DNA reads as TGTGCCAGCAGCCAGCGGGGGGGGGTGAATGAAAAACTGTTTTTT. Translating it yields CASSQRGGVNEKLFF.

This clonotype was seen more than once but under ten times. The V call is TRBV29-1, the J call TRBJ1-2, with no clear D. Germline assignment: CDR1 SQVTM and CDR2 ANQGSEA. With 7 bases removed from V and 0 bases from J, the gap between germline ends came to 9 bases. The CDR3 covers 12 residues. Here the CDR3 reads CSARHSNYGYTF. The CDR3 DNA reads as TGCAGCGCCAGGCATTCTAACTATGGCTACACCTTC.